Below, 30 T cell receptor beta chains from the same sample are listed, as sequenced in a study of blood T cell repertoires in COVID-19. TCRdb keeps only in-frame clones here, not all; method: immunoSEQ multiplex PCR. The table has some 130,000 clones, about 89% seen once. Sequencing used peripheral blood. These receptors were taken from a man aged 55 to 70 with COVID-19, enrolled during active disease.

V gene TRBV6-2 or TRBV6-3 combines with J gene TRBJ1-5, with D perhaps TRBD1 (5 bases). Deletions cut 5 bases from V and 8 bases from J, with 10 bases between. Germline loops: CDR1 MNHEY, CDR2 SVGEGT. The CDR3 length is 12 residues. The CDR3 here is CASSGGGKPQHF. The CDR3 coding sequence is TGTGCCAGCAGTGGGGGAGGAAAGCCCCAGCATTTT.

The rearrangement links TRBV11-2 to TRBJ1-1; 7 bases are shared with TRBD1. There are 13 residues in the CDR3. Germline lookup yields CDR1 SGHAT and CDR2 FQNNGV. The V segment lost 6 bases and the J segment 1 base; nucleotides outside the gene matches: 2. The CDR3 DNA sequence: TGTGCCAGCAGGGGGACAGAGAACACTGAAGCTTTCTTT. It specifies CASRGTENTEAFF.

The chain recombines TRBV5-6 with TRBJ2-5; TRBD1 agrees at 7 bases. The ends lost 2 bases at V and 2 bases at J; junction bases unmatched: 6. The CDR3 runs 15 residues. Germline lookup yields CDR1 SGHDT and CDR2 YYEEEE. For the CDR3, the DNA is TGTGCCAGCAGCTTAGGATTGGGACAGCAAGAGACCCAGTACTTC. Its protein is CASSLGLGQQETQYF.

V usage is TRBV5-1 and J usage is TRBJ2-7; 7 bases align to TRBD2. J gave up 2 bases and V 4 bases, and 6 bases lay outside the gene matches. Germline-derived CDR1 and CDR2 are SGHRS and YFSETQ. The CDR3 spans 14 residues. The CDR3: CASSPTSVAYEQYF. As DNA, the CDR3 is TGCGCCAGCAGCCCAACTAGCGTAGCCTACGAGCAGTACTTC.

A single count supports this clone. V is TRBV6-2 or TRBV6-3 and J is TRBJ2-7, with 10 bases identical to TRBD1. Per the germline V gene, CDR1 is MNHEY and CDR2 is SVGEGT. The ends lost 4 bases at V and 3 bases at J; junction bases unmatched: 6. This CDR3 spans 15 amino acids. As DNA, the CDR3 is TGTGCCAGCAGTTCGCCGGGACAGGGGCTCTACGAGCAGTACTTC. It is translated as CASSSPGQGLYEQYF.

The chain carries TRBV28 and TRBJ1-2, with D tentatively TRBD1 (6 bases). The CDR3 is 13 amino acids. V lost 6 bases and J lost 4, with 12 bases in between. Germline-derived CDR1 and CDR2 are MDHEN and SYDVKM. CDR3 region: CASSEGQFYGYTF. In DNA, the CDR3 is TGTGCCAGCAGCGAGGGACAATTCTATGGCTACACCTTC.

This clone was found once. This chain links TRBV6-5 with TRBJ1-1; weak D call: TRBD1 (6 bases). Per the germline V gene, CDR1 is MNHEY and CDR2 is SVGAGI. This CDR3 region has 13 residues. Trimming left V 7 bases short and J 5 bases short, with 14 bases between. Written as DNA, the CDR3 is TGTGCCAGCACTCGGGGGGGCAGAACTGAAGCTTTCTTT. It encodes CASTRGGRTEAFF.

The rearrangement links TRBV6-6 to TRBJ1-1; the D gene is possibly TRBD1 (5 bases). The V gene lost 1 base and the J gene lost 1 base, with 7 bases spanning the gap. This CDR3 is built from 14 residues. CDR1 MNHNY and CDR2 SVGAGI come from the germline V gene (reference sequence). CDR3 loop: CASSYYGQNTEAFF. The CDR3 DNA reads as TGTGCCAGCAGTTACTATGGACAGAACACTGAAGCTTTCTTT.

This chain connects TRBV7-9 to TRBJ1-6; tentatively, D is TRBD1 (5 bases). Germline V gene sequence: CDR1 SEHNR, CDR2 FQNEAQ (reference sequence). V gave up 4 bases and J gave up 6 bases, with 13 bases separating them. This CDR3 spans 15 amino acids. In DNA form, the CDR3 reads TGTGCCAGCAGCTCAAGACAGTGGGTTAATTCACCCCTCCACTTT. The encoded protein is CASSSRQWVNSPLHF.

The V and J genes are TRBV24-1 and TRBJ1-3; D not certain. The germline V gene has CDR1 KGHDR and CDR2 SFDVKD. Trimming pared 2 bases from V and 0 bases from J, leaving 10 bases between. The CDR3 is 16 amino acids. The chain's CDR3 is CATSDSGTNSGNTIYF. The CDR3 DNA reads TGTGCCACCAGTGATTCTGGCACTAACTCTGGAAACACCATATATTTT.

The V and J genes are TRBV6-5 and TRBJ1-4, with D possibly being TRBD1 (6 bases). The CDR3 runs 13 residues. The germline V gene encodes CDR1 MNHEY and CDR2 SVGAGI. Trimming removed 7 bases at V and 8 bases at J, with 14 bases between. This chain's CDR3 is CASKRGTREKLFF. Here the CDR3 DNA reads TGTGCCAGCAAAAGGGGGACACGCGAAAAACTGTTTTTT.

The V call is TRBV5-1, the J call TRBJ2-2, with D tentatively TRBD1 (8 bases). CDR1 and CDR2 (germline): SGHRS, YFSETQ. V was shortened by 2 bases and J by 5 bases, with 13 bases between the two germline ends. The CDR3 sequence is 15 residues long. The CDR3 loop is CASSFDRGGTGELFF. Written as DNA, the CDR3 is TGCGCCAGCAGCTTCGACAGGGGAGGGACCGGGGAGCTGTTTTTT.

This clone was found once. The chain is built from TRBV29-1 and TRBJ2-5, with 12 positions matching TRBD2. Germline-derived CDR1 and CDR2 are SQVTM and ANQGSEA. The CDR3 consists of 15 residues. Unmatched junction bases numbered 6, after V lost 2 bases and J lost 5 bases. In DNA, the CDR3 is TGCAGCGTTGAAAGGCTAGCGGGGGGGCGCGAGACCCAGTACTTC. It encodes CSVERLAGGRETQYF. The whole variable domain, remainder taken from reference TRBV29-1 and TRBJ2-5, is SAVISQKPSRDICQRGTSLTIQCQVDSQVTMMFWYRQQPGQSLTLIATANQGSEATYESGFVIDKFPISRPNLTFSTLTVSNMSPEDSSIYLCSVERLAGGRETQYFGPGTRLLVL.

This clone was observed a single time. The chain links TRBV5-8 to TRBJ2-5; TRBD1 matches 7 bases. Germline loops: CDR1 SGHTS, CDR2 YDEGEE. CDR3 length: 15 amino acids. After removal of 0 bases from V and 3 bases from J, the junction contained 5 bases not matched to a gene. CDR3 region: CASSLGARGKETQYF. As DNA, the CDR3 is TGTGCCAGCAGCTTGGGTGCCAGGGGGAAAGAGACCCAGTACTTC.

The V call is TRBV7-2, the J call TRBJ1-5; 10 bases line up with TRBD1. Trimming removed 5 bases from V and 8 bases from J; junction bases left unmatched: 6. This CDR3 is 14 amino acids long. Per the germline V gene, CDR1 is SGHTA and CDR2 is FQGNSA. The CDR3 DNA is TGTGCCAGCAGCCCGACAGGGGGCGGGGAGCCCCAGCATTTT. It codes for CASSPTGGGEPQHF.

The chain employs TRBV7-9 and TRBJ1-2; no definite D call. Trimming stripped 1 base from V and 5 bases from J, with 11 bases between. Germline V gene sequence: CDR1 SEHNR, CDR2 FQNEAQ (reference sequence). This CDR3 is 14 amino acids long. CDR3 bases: TGTGCCAGCAGCTTAGGTGAGGCGGCATATGGCTACACCTTC. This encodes CASSLGEAAYGYTF.

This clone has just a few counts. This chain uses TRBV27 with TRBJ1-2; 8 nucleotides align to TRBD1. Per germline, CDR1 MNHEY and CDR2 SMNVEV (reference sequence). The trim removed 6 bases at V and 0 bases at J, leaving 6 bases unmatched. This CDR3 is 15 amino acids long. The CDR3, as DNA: TGTGCCAGCAGCTTCCAGGGGGCGTCTAACTATGGCTACACCTTC. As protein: CASSFQGASNYGYTF.

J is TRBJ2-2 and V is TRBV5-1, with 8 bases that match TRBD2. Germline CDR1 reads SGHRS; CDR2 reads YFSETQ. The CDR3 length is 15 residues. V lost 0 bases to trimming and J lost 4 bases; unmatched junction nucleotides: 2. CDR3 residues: CASSLDGGVTGELFF. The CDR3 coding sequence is TGCGCCAGCAGCTTGGACGGGGGGGTCACCGGGGAGCTGTTTTTT.

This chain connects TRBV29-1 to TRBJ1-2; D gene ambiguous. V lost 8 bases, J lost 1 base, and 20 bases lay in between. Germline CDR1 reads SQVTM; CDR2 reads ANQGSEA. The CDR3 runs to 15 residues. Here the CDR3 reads CSTKAGVTFNYGYTF. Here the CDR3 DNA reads TGCAGCACAAAGGCGGGTGTAACGTTTAACTATGGCTACACCTTC. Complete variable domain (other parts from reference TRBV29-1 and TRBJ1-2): SAVISQKPSRDICQRGTSLTIQCQVDSQVTMMFWYRQQPGQSLTLIATANQGSEATYESGFVIDKFPISRPNLTFSTLTVSNMSPEDSSIYLCSTKAGVTFNYGYTFGSGTRLTVV.

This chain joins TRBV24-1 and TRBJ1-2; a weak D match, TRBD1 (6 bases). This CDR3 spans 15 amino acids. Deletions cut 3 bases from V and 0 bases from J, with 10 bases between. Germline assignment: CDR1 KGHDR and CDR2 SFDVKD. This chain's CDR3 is CATSDTRTANYGYTF. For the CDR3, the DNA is TGTGCCACCAGTGATACCAGGACAGCTAACTATGGCTACACCTTC.

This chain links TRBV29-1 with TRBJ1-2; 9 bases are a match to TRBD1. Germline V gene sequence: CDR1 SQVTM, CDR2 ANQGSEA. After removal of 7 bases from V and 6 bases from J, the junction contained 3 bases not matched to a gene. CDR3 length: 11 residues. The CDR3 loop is CSAGQGNGYTF. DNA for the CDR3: TGCAGCGCGGGACAGGGCAATGGCTACACCTTC.

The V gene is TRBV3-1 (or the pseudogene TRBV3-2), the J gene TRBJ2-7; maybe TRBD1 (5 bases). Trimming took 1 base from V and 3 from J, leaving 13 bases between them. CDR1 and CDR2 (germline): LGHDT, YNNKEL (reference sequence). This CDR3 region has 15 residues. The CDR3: CASSQVSDSLYEQYF. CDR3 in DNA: TGTGCCAGCAGCCAAGTCAGCGACAGCCTCTACGAGCAGTACTTC.

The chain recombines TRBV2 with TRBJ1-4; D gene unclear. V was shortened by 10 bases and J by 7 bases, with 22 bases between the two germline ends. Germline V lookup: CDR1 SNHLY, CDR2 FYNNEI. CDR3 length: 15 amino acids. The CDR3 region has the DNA TGTGCCATCCTTTCCTATACTGGCCGGAGTGAAAAACTGTTTTTT. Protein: CAILSYTGRSEKLFF.

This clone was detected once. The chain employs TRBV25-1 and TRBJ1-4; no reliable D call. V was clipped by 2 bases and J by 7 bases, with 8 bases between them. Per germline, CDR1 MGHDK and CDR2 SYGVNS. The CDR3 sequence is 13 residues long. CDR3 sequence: CASSEIRSEKLFF. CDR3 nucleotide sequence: TGTGCCAGCAGTGAAATAAGGAGTGAAAAACTGTTTTTT.

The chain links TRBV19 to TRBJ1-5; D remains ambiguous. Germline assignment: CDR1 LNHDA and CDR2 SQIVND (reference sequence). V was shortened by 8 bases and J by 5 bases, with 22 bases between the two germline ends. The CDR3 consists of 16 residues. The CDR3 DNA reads TGTGCCAGTCGCGTCCGGGTGGGAACTAGGTATCAGCCCCAGCATTTT. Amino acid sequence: CASRVRVGTRYQPQHF.

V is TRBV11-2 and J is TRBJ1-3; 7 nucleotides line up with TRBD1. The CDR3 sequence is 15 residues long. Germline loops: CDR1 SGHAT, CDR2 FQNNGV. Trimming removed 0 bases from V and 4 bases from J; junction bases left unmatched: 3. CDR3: CASSLEGTVGNTIYF. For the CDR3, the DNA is TGTGCCAGCAGCTTAGAGGGGACAGTGGGAAACACCATATATTTT.

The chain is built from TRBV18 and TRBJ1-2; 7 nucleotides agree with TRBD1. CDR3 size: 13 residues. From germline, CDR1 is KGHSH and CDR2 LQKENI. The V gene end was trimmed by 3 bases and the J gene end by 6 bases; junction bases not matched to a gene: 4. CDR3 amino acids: CASSPTDRDGYTF. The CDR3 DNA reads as TGTGCCAGCTCACCCACCGACAGGGATGGCTACACCTTC.

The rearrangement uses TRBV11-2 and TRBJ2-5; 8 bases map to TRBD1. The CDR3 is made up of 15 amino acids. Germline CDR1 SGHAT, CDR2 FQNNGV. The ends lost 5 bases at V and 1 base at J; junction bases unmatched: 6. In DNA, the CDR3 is TGTGCCAGCAGCGTAAACGACAGGGGCCAAGAGACCCAGTACTTC. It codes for CASSVNDRGQETQYF. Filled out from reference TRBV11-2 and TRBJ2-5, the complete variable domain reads EAGVAQSPRYKIIEKRQSVAFWCNPISGHATLYWYQQILGQGPKLLIQFQNNGVVDDSQLPKDRFSAERLKGVDSTLKIQPAKLEDSAVYLCASSVNDRGQETQYFGPGTRLLVL.

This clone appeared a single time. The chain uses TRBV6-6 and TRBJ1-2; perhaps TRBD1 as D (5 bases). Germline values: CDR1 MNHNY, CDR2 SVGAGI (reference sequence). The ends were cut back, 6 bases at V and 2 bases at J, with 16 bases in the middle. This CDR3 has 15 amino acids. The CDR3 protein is CASSPGARVNYGYTF. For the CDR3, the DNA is TGTGCCAGCAGCCCCGGAGCCAGGGTGAACTATGGCTACACCTTC.

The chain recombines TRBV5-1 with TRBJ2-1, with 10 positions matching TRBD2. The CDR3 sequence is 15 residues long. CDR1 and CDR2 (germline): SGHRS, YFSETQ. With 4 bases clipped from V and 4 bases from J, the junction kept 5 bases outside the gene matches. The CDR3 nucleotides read TGCGCCAGCAGCCCAAGCGGGGGGGGATACAATGAGCAGTTCTTC. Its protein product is CASSPSGGGYNEQFF.